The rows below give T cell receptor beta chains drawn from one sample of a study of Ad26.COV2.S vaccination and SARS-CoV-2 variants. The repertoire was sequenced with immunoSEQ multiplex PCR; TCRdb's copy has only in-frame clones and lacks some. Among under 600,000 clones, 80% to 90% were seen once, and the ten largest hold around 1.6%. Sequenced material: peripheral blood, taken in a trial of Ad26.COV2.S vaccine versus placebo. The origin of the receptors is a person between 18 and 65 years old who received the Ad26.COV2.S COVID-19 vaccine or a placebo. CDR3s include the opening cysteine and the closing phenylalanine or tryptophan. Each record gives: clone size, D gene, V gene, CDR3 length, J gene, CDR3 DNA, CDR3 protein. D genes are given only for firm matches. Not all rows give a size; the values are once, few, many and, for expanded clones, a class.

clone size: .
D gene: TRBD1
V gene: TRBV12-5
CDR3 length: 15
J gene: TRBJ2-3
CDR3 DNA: TGTGCTAGTGGTTTGATTGGACAGGGGTCAGATACGCAGTATTTT
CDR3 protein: CASGLIGQGSDTQYF

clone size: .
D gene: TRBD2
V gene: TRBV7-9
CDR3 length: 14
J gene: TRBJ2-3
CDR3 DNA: TGTGCCAGCAGCTTAGTAGCGGGATCAGATACGCAGTATTTT
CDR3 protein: CASSLVAGSDTQYF

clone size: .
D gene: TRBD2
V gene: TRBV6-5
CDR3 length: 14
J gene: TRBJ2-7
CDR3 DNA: TGTGCCAGCAGGAAGACTAGCGGGGGTTACGAGCAGTACTTC
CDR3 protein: CASRKTSGGYEQYF

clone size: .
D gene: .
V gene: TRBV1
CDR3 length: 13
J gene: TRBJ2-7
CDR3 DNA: TGCACCAGGGCTGACAGGGGTCTCCACGAGCAGTACTTC
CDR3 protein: CTRADRGLHEQYF

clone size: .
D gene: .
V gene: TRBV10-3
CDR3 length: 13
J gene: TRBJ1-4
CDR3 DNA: TGTGCCATCAGTGTCAACAGGGATGAAAAACTGTTTTTT
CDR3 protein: CAISVNRDEKLFF

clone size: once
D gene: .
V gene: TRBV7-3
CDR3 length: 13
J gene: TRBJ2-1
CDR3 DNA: TGTGCCAGCAGCACCGGGGACCTCAATGAGCAGTTCTTC
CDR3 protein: CASSTGDLNEQFF

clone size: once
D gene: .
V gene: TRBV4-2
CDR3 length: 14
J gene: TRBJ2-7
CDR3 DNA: TGTGCCAGCAGCCCCGAGGGGGGGGAGGTCGAGCAGTACTTC
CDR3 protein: CASSPEGGEVEQYF

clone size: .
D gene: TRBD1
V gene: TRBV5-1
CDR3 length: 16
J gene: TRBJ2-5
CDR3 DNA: TGCGCCAGCAGCCTGCCTCCGGGACAGAAACAAGAGACCCAGTACTTC
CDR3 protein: CASSLPPGQKQETQYF

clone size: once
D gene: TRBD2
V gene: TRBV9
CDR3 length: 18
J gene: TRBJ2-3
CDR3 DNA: TGTGCCAGCAGCCCCCGGCCCTGGCTAGCGGGGGGGTCAGATACGCAGTATTTT
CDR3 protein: CASSPRPWLAGGSDTQYF

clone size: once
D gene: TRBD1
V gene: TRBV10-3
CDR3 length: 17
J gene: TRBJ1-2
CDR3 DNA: TGTGCCATCAGCGCCTCCGGCGGTGAGGGGGCGAACTATGGCTACACCTTC
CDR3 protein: CAISASGGEGANYGYTF

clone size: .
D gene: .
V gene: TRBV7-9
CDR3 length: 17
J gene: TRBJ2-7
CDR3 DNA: TGTGCCAGCAGCTTAGCGGACGGGCGGCGGAAATCCTACGAGCAGTACTTC
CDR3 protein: CASSLADGRRKSYEQYF

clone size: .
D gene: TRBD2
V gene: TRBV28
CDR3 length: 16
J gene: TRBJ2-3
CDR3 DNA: TGTGCCAGCAGTCCGATAGCGGGAGGACGCGCAGATACGCAGTATTTT
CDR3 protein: CASSPIAGGRADTQYF